The present T cell receptor beta chain was sequenced within a study of blood T cell repertoires in COVID-19. In the study overall: T cells, B-cell-depleted T cells, or PBMCs supplied cDNA or gDNA.

Per germline, CDR1 SGHDN and CDR2 FVKESK. The CDR3 is made up of 14 amino acids. V was cut by 1 base and J by 6 bases, with 12 bases left in between. The Seattle patients, enrolled during active infection, were followed longitudinally. Original analysis: Reference gene primer amplification yielded estimated nucleated cell counts. This table comes from immunoSEQ multiplex PCR, and its TCRdb copy is limited to in-frame clones, with some not included. Clonal size and the V and J genes are those of that table, whereas D and trimming came from the DNA. The table shows some 180,000 clones, with about four fifths occurring only once. This clone was detected once.

The clonotype originates from a woman in her thirties or forties with COVID-19, enrolled during active disease. This chain links TRBV14 with TRBJ2-5; possibly TRBD2 for D (6 bases). Input material: peripheral blood. The CDR3 sequence is CASSQVGGGQTQYF. CDR3 nucleotide sequence: TGTGCCAGCAGCCAAGTGGGGGGAGGTCAGACCCAGTACTTC. Supplemented by reference TRBV14 and TRBJ2-5, the full variable domain reads EAGVTQFPSHSVIEKGQTVTLRCDPISGHDNLYWYRRVMGKEIKFLLHFVKESKQDESGMPNNRFLAERTGGTYSTLKVQPAELEDSGVYFCASSQVGGGQTQYFGPGTRLLVL.